These 27 T cell receptor beta chains were sequenced from one sample in a study of cytomegalovirus exposure and HLA in healthy donors. PCR amplification relied on 60 Vbeta primers (plus 13 Jbeta primers). Here immunoSEQ multiplex PCR was the method, and the copy in TCRdb shows in-frame clones only, minus some. The sample records around 190,000 clones, around 81% being singletons. Sequenced sample: PBMCs. The receptors were gathered from a man younger than 35 in good health and CMV-seronegative.

The chain has TRBV11-3 and TRBJ2-7; 9 bases map to TRBD2. Germline V CDR1 and CDR2: SGHNT, YENEEA. V lost 4 bases, J lost 0 bases, and 4 bases stayed unmatched. This CDR3 comprises 15 residues. CDR3 loop: CASSSRLAVSYEQYF. Here the CDR3 DNA reads TGTGCCAGCAGCTCAAGACTAGCGGTCTCCTACGAGCAGTACTTC. The full variable domain, its missing parts supplied by reference TRBV11-3 and TRBJ2-7, is EAGVVQSPRYKIIEKKQPVAFWCNPISGHNTLYWYLQNLGQGPELLIRYENEEAVDDSQLPKDRFSAERLKGVDSTLKIQPAELGDSAVYLCASSSRLAVSYEQYFGPGTRLTVT.

The chain is built from TRBV4-3 and TRBJ1-4; 8 positions match TRBD1. The germline gives CDR1 LGHNA, CDR2 YSLEER. The J segment lost 4 bases and the V segment lost 4 bases, leaving 5 bases of the junction unmatched. The CDR3 is 15 amino acids. The CDR3 sequence is CASSPGTGNNEKLFF. CDR3 nucleotides: TGCGCCAGCAGCCCTGGGACAGGAAATAATGAAAAACTGTTTTTT.

The rearrangement uses TRBV9 and TRBJ1-3; D remains ambiguous. Germline loops: CDR1 SGDLS, CDR2 YYNGEE. Trimming pared 4 bases from V and 0 bases from J, leaving 11 bases between. The CDR3 runs 15 residues. DNA for the CDR3: TGTGCCAGCAGCCCAGCGGGGTTCTCTGGAAACACCATATATTTT. The encoded protein is CASSPAGFSGNTIYF.

The CDR3 sequence: CASSLRGGNYGYTF. The CDR3 bases are TGCGCCAGCAGCCTACGCGGAGGTAACTATGGCTACACCTTC. This sequence joins TRBV4-3 and TRBJ1-2; no clear D. This CDR3 is 14 amino acids long. Trimming pared 4 bases from V and 1 base from J, leaving 10 bases between. Germline assignment: CDR1 LGHNA and CDR2 YSLEER.

The chain recombines TRBV12-5 with TRBJ2-4, with a tentative D call TRBD1 (6 bases). The CDR3 is made up of 15 amino acids. Germline V CDR1 and CDR2: LGHNT, FRNRAP. V dropped 4 bases and J dropped 1 base, with 11 bases sitting between them. The CDR3 DNA is TGTGCTAGTGGTTCCGGGACATTTGCCAAAAACATTCAGTACTTC. The encoded protein is CASGSGTFAKNIQYF.

This clone was detected a few times. The rearrangement uses TRBV6-5 and TRBJ1-5, with D perhaps matching TRBD1 (5 bases). The V end lost 6 bases, the J end lost 0 bases, and 9 bases lay between the germline ends. Germline assignment: CDR1 MNHEY and CDR2 SVGAGI. The CDR3 sequence is 14 residues long. The DNA of the CDR3 is TGTGCCAGCAGGTCGACAGATAGCAATCAGCCCCAGCATTTT. Translation gives CASRSTDSNQPQHF.

This clone showed up just a few times. V gene TRBV2 combines with J gene TRBJ2-4; tentative D call: TRBD1 (5 bases). Looked up from germline, CDR1 is SNHLY and CDR2 is FYNNEI. This CDR3 has 11 residues. V was pared by 4 bases and J by 9 bases, with 7 bases between. Here the CDR3 DNA reads TGTGCCAGCAGTGTGACAGTCATTCAGTACTTC. Its translation is CASSVTVIQYF.

V is TRBV12-5 and J is TRBJ2-1; D remains ambiguous. CDR1 and CDR2 from the germline V gene are LGHNT and FRNRAP. CDR3 size: 12 residues. The V and J ends lost 2 bases and 9 bases respectively, with 8 bases between them. CDR3 nucleotides: TGTGCTAGTGGTTTGAGACGCGGTGAGCAGTTCTTC. Protein sequence: CASGLRRGEQFF. The full variable domain, with the rest looked up from reference TRBV12-5 and TRBJ2-1, is DARVTQTPRHKVTEMGQEVTMRCQPILGHNTVFWYRQTMMQGLELLAYFRNRAPLDDSGMPKDRFSAEMPDATLATLKIQPSEPRDSAVYFCASGLRRGEQFFGPGTRLTVL.

The CDR3 nucleotides read TGTGCCAGCAGCTTAGCCCACGGACTAGCGGGGGGGCTAGGAGAGACCCAGTACTTC. This codes for CASSLAHGLAGGLGETQYF. J is TRBJ2-5 and V is TRBV7-2; 15 bases agree with TRBD2. V shed 0 bases, J shed 4 bases, and the junction held 9 bases outside the gene matches. This CDR3 is built from 19 residues. The germline V gene encodes CDR1 SGHTA and CDR2 FQGNSA.

There are a few counts of this clone. V gene TRBV11-2 combines with J gene TRBJ2-7; unclear D gene. The V end was cut by 5 bases, the J end by 3 bases, with 14 bases between. CDR3 length: 14 residues. Per germline, CDR1 SGHAT and CDR2 FQNNGV. The CDR3 DNA sequence: TGTGCCAGCAGCGTCCTTGACAACTTCTACGAGCAGTACTTC. Protein product: CASSVLDNFYEQYF.

This chain links TRBV2 with TRBJ2-7; TRBD1 aligns across 9 bases. The CDR3 spans 15 residues. J gave up 6 bases and V 6 bases, and 12 bases lay outside the gene matches. Germline loops: CDR1 SNHLY, CDR2 FYNNEI. In DNA form, the CDR3 reads TGTGCCAGCAGGGCATATCCCGGACAGGGGCGCGAGCAGTACTTC. Translation gives CASRAYPGQGREQYF.

This sequence joins TRBV11-2 and TRBJ2-6, with D possibly matching TRBD1 (5 bases). V gave up 5 bases and J gave up 0 bases, with 11 bases separating them. The CDR3 has 16 amino acids. Looked up from germline, CDR1 is SGHAT and CDR2 is FQNNGV. The CDR3 DNA follows: TGTGCCAGCAGCAGAATACAGGTCTCTGGGGCCAACGTCCTGACTTTC. It encodes CASSRIQVSGANVLTF.

The chain links TRBV5-1 to TRBJ2-5, with TRBD1 matching 10 bases. The DNA matches TRBJ2-7 better at its end, which makes the J call doubtful. Germline V CDR1 and CDR2: SGHRS, YFSETQ. This CDR3 comprises 15 residues. CDR3 nucleotide sequence: TGCGCCAGCAGCTTAGGGACAGGGGTAACCTACGAGCAGTACTTC. Translating it yields CASSLGTGVTYEQYF.

The chain uses TRBV4-2 and TRBJ1-4; tentative D call: TRBD1 (5 bases). This CDR3 has 18 amino acids. Trimming shortened V by 4 bases and J by 0 bases, and 18 bases separated the two germline ends. Per germline, CDR1 LGHNA and CDR2 YNFKEQ. In nucleotides, the CDR3 is TGTGCCAGCAGCCCCACCTGGGGGGGGTACGCAACTAATGAAAAACTGTTTTTT. Encoded protein: CASSPTWGGYATNEKLFF.

V and J are TRBV2 and TRBJ2-5; D gene unclear. V was cut by 1 base and J by 0 bases, with 12 bases left in between. The CDR3 is 16 amino acids. The germline V gene encodes CDR1 SNHLY and CDR2 FYNNEI. CDR3 region: CASSEGSTPNQETQYF. The CDR3 DNA reads TGTGCCAGCAGTGAAGGTAGTACTCCTAACCAAGAGACCCAGTACTTC.

The genes are TRBV19 and TRBJ2-7; 7 bases are shared with TRBD1. This CDR3 has 15 amino acids. The J segment lost 3 bases and the V segment lost 3 bases, leaving 8 bases of the junction unmatched. The V gene's germline CDR1 is LNHDA and CDR2 SQIVND (reference sequence). Written as DNA, the CDR3 is TGTGCCAGTAGTATCCGAACAGGGACAGACTACGAGCAGTACTTC. Protein sequence: CASSIRTGTDYEQYF.

This clone came up a few times. This sequence joins TRBV5-4 and TRBJ2-1; D gene ambiguous. The V gene lost 0 bases and the J gene lost 4 bases, with 5 bases spanning the gap. The CDR3 is 13 amino acids. Germline lookup yields CDR1 SGHNT and CDR2 YYREEE (reference sequence). This CDR3 reads CASSLAPYNEQFF. DNA of the CDR3: TGTGCCAGCAGCTTGGCCCCTTACAATGAGCAGTTCTTC.

The chain carries TRBV5-1 and TRBJ2-1; 8 positions match TRBD2. The CDR3 has 15 amino acids. J lost 4 bases, V lost 2 bases, and 5 bases had no gene match. Germline V gene lookup returns CDR1 SGHRS and CDR2 YFSETQ. CDR3 amino acids: CASSFSSGRYNEQFF. CDR3 DNA sequence: TGCGCCAGCAGCTTTTCCAGCGGGAGATACAATGAGCAGTTCTTC.

V usage is TRBV7-6 and J usage is TRBJ2-1, with 9 nucleotides matching TRBD2. V trimming: 1 base; J trimming: 4 bases; junction bases outside the gene matches: 5. The V gene's germline CDR1 is SGHVS and CDR2 FNYEAQ. The CDR3 totals 16 residues. For the CDR3, the DNA is TGTGCCAGCAGCTTAGGGCGGGAGGGCCTATACAATGAGCAGTTCTTC. Its translation is CASSLGREGLYNEQFF.

The chain has TRBV7-2 and TRBJ2-3; the D gene is possibly TRBD1 (6 bases). CDR1 SGHTA and CDR2 FQGNSA come from the germline V gene. V was shortened by 3 bases and J by 5 bases, with 15 bases between the two germline ends. The CDR3 has 15 amino acids. The CDR3 protein is CASSFETGWLDTQYF. CDR3 DNA sequence: TGTGCCAGCAGCTTTGAAACAGGGTGGTTAGATACGCAGTATTTT.

The chain is built from TRBV7-9 and TRBJ2-7; tentative D call: TRBD2 (7 bases). The CDR3 runs 15 residues. The germline gives CDR1 SEHNR, CDR2 FQNEAQ (reference sequence). V dropped 7 bases and J dropped 1 base, with 17 bases sitting between them. The CDR3 sequence: CASIRQGGGSYEQYF. As DNA, the CDR3 is TGTGCCAGCATCCGCCAGGGAGGGGGATCCTACGAGCAGTACTTC.

V is TRBV29-1 and J is TRBJ2-1, with 7 bases that match TRBD2. The CDR3 spans 16 residues. V lost 3 bases to trimming and J lost 0 bases; unmatched junction nucleotides: 8. Germline V gene sequence: CDR1 SQVTM, CDR2 ANQGSEA. CDR3 loop: CSVDTSGVSSYNEQFF. CDR3 DNA sequence: TGCAGCGTTGACACCAGCGGGGTGAGCTCCTACAATGAGCAGTTCTTC.

The chain carries TRBV5-8 and TRBJ2-5; D is ambiguous. The J call may be faulty, since TRBJ2-7 better matches the DNA end. The CDR3 has 13 amino acids. Germline V gives CDR1 SGHTS, CDR2 YDEGEE. The CDR3, as DNA: TGTGCCAGCAGCTTGCTAGAAGTCTACGAGCAGTACTTC. This sequence encodes CASSLLEVYEQYF.

The rearrangement uses TRBV13 and TRBJ2-1; 9 positions agree with TRBD2. V lost 4 bases and J lost 1; bases outside the gene matches: 5. Germline V CDR1 and CDR2: PRHDT, FYEKMQ (reference sequence). The CDR3 extends over 16 amino acids. The CDR3 spells CASSYTSGRSYNEQFF. The CDR3 coding sequence is TGTGCCAGCAGCTATACTAGCGGGCGGTCCTACAATGAGCAGTTCTTC.

J is TRBJ1-2 and V is TRBV7-2, with 7 bases identical to TRBD1. V lost 4 bases and J lost 2; bases outside the gene matches: 7. The CDR3 has 15 amino acids. CDR1 and CDR2 from the germline V gene are SGHTA and FQGNSA. The CDR3: CASSSTTGANYGYTF. The CDR3 coding sequence is TGTGCCAGCAGCTCTACTACAGGGGCGAACTATGGCTACACCTTC.

V gene TRBV18 combines with J gene TRBJ2-3; 8 nucleotides align to TRBD1. The germline CDR1 and CDR2 sequences are KGHSH and LQKENI. CDR3 length: 14 amino acids. The junction had 3 bases not matched to a gene; V was cut back by 6 bases and J by 1 base. DNA for the CDR3: TGTGCCAGCTCGCGACAGGGGCGCACAGATACGCAGTATTTT. Residues: CASSRQGRTDTQYF.

The V and J genes are TRBV5-1 and TRBJ2-5, with a possible D match to TRBD1 (5 bases). V lost 0 bases, J lost 3 bases, and 9 bases lay in between. Per the germline V gene, CDR1 is SGHRS and CDR2 is YFSETQ. This CDR3 contains 14 residues. CDR3 sequence reads: CASSLGQMEETQYF. CDR3 in DNA: TGCGCCAGCAGCTTGGGACAGATGGAAGAGACCCAGTACTTC.